This TCR beta chain is from a study of T cell repertoires in cytomegalovirus infection. Study-wide context: Shared public TCR beta signatures pointed to both CMV infection and a matching HLA type. Findings and limits, study-wide: Carriers of CMV and the relevant HLA type were discriminated by public TCR beta frequency.

The CDR3 loop spans 13 amino acids. Germline V gene data show CDR1 as SGHTA and CDR2 as FQGNSA. V shed 2 bases and J shed 4 bases, with 9 bases lying between them. This clonotype appeared many times. No antigen is known for it. TCRdb re-derived calls from the reads in MiXCR, one entry per CDR3 protein. Of hundreds of thousands of distinct CDR3 sequences in the sample, around 32% were seen once. This receptor was obtained from a human donor in good health (CMV status not recorded). Some clones in this sample may be carry-over from other donors' samples. Specimen: cultured CD8+ T cells from PBMCs, collected from culture after CMV antigen stimulation. The chain couples TRBV7-2 to TRBJ2-7; tentatively, D is TRBD1 (6 bases). CDR3 in amino acids: CASSLYQGYEQYV. CDR3 in DNA: TGTGCCAGCAGCTTATATCAGGGGTACGAGCAGTACGTC.